This TCR beta chain was documented in a study of shared clonotypes between healthy human individuals. Study summary: Donors had three CD4 naive, three CD4 memory, two CD8 naive and one CD8 memory plate apiece.

This clone was observed a single time. Its antigen is as yet unknown. The authors ran the assay at deep level. Clones were read by immunoSEQ multiplex PCR, and TCRdb kept only the in-frame ones, dropping some. The sample includes approximately 500,000 clones, around 96% seen only once; the top ten take about 0.064%. There are 15 residues in the CDR3. Germline values: CDR1 SQVTM, CDR2 ANQGSEA. Germline trimming cut 4 bases from V and 2 bases from J; bases unmatched to any gene: 5. Whole-study findings and limits: With a handful of donors compared, approximately 5% of naive CD4 clonotypes were shared. For sorted subsets, rarefaction showed incomplete sequencing despite large depth.

Sample: naive CD4+ T cells sorted from blood. Noted subset: CD45RA+ positively selected. The J gene is TRBJ1-3, the V gene TRBV29-1, with 10 positions matching TRBD1. The sequence was collected from a woman in her 30s in good health. The DNA for the CDR3 is TGCAGCGTTGCCCCTGACAGGGGGCCTGGAAACACCATATATTTT. Its translation is CSVAPDRGPGNTIYF.